The 24 T cell receptor beta chains listed next were all sequenced from one sample in a study of blood T cell repertoires in COVID-19. Clones were read by immunoSEQ multiplex PCR, and TCRdb kept only the in-frame ones, dropping some. The data contain some 200,000 clones, 75% to 90% of them singletons. Sequencing was performed on peripheral blood. Receptor source: a woman in her sixties with acute or convalescent COVID-19.

Points on this clone: The junction departs from germline at one end; a sequencing error may be responsible. The chain joins TRBV7-7 to TRBJ2-5; D might be TRBD1 (6 bases). CDR3 length: 14 amino acids. Germline V gene sequence: CDR1 SSHAT, CDR2 FNYEAQ (reference sequence). The CDR3 region is CASSSGHRQETQYF. The CDR3 DNA is TGTGCTAGCAGCTCGGGACACCGCCAAGAGACCCAGTACTTC.

With regard to this clone: The same CDR3 can be traced to other DNA sequences in this sample. The chain employs TRBV5-1 and TRBJ2-5; TRBD2 matches 12 bases. CDR3 length: 15 residues. Germline CDR1 and CDR2: SGHRS and YFSETQ. Losses at the gene ends were 0 bases for V and 5 bases for J; bases not matched to a gene: 2. The CDR3 DNA sequence: TGCGCCAGCAGCTTGGTACTAGCGGGAGGTGAGACCCAGTACTTC. Protein sequence: CASSLVLAGGETQYF.

This rearrangement joins TRBV24-1 to TRBJ2-7; TRBD1 agrees at 8 bases. V shed 9 bases, J shed 3 bases, and the junction held 9 bases outside the gene matches. This CDR3 spans 14 amino acids. Germline V gives CDR1 KGHDR, CDR2 SFDVKD. CDR3 sequence (DNA): TGTGCCACCTCTCAGGCAGGGGGCAACTACGAGCAGTACTTC. Amino acid sequence: CATSQAGGNYEQYF.

V gene TRBV7-2 combines with J gene TRBJ2-1; the match to TRBD2 covers 8 bases. This CDR3 has 17 amino acids. Germline CDR1 and CDR2: SGHTA and FQGNSA. Unmatched junction bases numbered 10, after V lost 6 bases and J lost 0 bases. The CDR3 DNA reads as TGTGCCAGCAGTTGGGGCAGCGGGAGCTCCTCCTACAATGAGCAGTTCTTC. Its protein product is CASSWGSGSSSYNEQFF.

The chain has TRBV29-1 and TRBJ2-1; 9 positions agree with TRBD2. CDR1 and CDR2 from the germline V gene are SQVTM and ANQGSEA. The V and J ends lost 5 bases and 0 bases, in that order; junction bases with no gene match: 8. This CDR3 spans 16 amino acids. As DNA, the CDR3 is TGCAGCGTTCTAGGGACTAGCAGCAACTCCTACAATGAGCAGTTCTTC. Its translation: CSVLGTSSNSYNEQFF.

The chain couples TRBV9 to TRBJ2-1; 8 nucleotides line up with TRBD2. This CDR3 contains 15 residues. Germline assignment: CDR1 SGDLS and CDR2 YYNGEE. The V gene end was trimmed by 7 bases and the J gene end by 8 bases; junction bases not matched to a gene: 14. This CDR3 is CASVPGTRGSDEQFF. The CDR3 DNA follows: TGTGCCAGCGTCCCAGGGACTAGGGGTTCCGATGAGCAGTTCTTC.

This clone was observed once. V and J are TRBV7-9 and TRBJ2-1, with TRBD2 identical over 7 bases. CDR1 and CDR2 from the germline V gene are SEHNR and FQNEAQ (reference sequence). The J segment lost 4 bases and the V segment lost 3 bases, leaving 3 bases of the junction unmatched. This CDR3 spans 14 amino acids. CDR3 region: CASSLASGYNEQFF. CDR3 sequence (DNA): TGTGCCAGCAGCTTGGCTAGCGGATACAATGAGCAGTTCTTC.

The gene calls are TRBV28 and TRBJ2-1; 7 positions agree with TRBD1. The CDR3 spans 15 residues. Trimming took 2 bases from V and 5 from J; bases not matched to a gene: 6. Germline lookup yields CDR1 MDHEN and CDR2 SYDVKM. CDR3: CASSLPTGMNNEQFF. As DNA, the CDR3 is TGTGCCAGCAGTTTACCGACAGGGATGAACAATGAGCAGTTCTTC.

The chain links TRBV30 to TRBJ2-5; D uncertain. Germline V gene data show CDR1 as GTSNPN and CDR2 as SVGIG (reference sequence). Trimming took 0 bases from V and 5 from J, leaving 10 bases between them. CDR3 length: 13 amino acids. CDR3 in amino acids: CAWSVLLMETQYF. The CDR3 DNA is TGTGCCTGGAGTGTACTTTTGATGGAGACCCAGTACTTC.

The V call is TRBV6-1, the J call TRBJ1-2; no definite D call. V dropped 2 bases and J dropped 13 bases, with 17 bases sitting between them. CDR3 length: 13 residues. Germline CDR1 reads MNHNS; CDR2 reads SASEGT. The CDR3 spells CASSERTPAIFTF. In nucleotides, the CDR3 is TGTGCCAGCAGTGAAAGAACTCCCGCAATCTTCACCTTC.

This chain uses TRBV5-1 with TRBJ2-2; D is unclear. Germline CDR1 and CDR2: SGHRS and YFSETQ. There are 13 residues in the CDR3. Trimming pared 1 base from V and 7 bases from J, leaving 8 bases between. The CDR3 nucleotides read TGCGCCAGCAGCTTGAATCAGGTCGGGGAGCTGTTTTTT. Translating it yields CASSLNQVGELFF.

This clone was observed at least ten times. The chain links TRBV2 to TRBJ1-3; D unresolved. Per germline, CDR1 SNHLY and CDR2 FYNNEI. This CDR3 contains 12 residues. Trimming left V 8 bases short and J 0 bases short, with 5 bases between. The CDR3 here is CASGSSGNTIYF. The CDR3 region has the DNA TGTGCCAGCGGCAGCTCTGGAAACACCATATATTTT.

This sequence joins TRBV18 and TRBJ2-7; D gene ambiguous. This CDR3 comprises 21 residues. The V gene's germline CDR1 is KGHSH and CDR2 LQKENI. V lost 1 base and J lost 2, with 30 bases in between. Here the CDR3 DNA reads TGTGCCAGCTCACCACTCCGGAGAATGGATTATCTCTCCCGACCTACCTACGAGCAGTACTTC. This gives the protein CASSPLRRMDYLSRPTYEQYF.

The genes are TRBV19 and TRBJ2-7; TRBD1 matches at 8 bases. CDR1 and CDR2 from the germline V gene are LNHDA and SQIVND (reference sequence). CDR3 size: 14 residues. The V segment lost 4 bases and the J segment 2 bases; nucleotides outside the gene matches: 4. The DNA for the CDR3 is TGTGCCAGTAGTAGGACAGGGAGACCCTACGAGCAGTACTTC. Its translation: CASSRTGRPYEQYF.

V usage is TRBV29-1 and J usage is TRBJ1-1, with 7 bases fitting TRBD1. The CDR3 spans 13 residues. Germline CDR1 reads SQVTM; CDR2 reads ANQGSEA. The V gene end was trimmed by 5 bases and the J gene end by 2 bases; junction bases not matched to a gene: 5. The CDR3 loop reads CSVSGTVNTEAFF. The CDR3 nucleotides read TGCAGCGTTTCCGGGACAGTCAACACTGAAGCTTTCTTT.

This chain connects TRBV19 to TRBJ2-6; possible D gene TRBD1, 6 bases. Germline-derived CDR1 and CDR2 are LNHDA and SQIVND (reference sequence). Trimming took 2 bases from V and 9 from J, leaving 11 bases between them. This CDR3 spans 14 amino acids. The CDR3 sequence is CASSIQGGDNVLTF. The CDR3 DNA sequence: TGTGCCAGTAGTATACAAGGGGGTGACAACGTCCTGACTTTC.

This rearrangement joins TRBV5-6 to TRBJ1-3; D is perhaps TRBD1 (6 bases). V lost 0 bases and J 2 bases, leaving 12 bases between the germline ends. This CDR3 has 16 residues. Germline-derived CDR1 and CDR2 are SGHDT and YYEEEE. The CDR3: CASSLEQGSAGNTIYF. The CDR3 DNA sequence: TGTGCCAGCAGCTTGGAACAGGGTTCTGCTGGAAACACCATATATTTT.

This clone was detected a few times. V gene TRBV13 combines with J gene TRBJ2-2; 14 bases match TRBD2. Per germline, CDR1 PRHDT and CDR2 FYEKMQ (reference sequence). The junction had 6 bases not matched to a gene; V was cut back by 4 bases and J by 8 bases. CDR3 length equals 16 residues. CDR3 DNA sequence: TGTGCCAGCAGCTCCGGGACTAGCGGGAGTTCTGGGGAGCTGTTTTTT. Translating it yields CASSSGTSGSSGELFF.

Turning to this clone: The same CDR3 also results from other DNA sequences found in this sample. V is TRBV6-5 and J is TRBJ1-3, with D tentatively TRBD1 (5 bases). The CDR3 consists of 12 residues. V was cut by 7 bases and J by 2 bases, with 6 bases left in between. CDR1 and CDR2 (germline): MNHEY, SVGAGI. The CDR3 nucleotides read TGTGCCAGCACGGGGGCTGGAAACACCATATATTTT. Its protein is CASTGAGNTIYF.

The gene calls are TRBV29-1 and TRBJ2-1; 10 bases line up with TRBD2. The ends lost 1 base at V and 8 bases at J; junction bases unmatched: 8. This CDR3 contains 15 residues. Germline CDR1 SQVTM, CDR2 ANQGSEA. The CDR3 nucleotides read TGCAGCGTTGAAGGAGTGAGCGGGAGGGGGTATGAGCAGTTCTTC. Residues: CSVEGVSGRGYEQFF.

This chain links TRBV5-1 with TRBJ2-5; 9 bases are a match to TRBD2. This CDR3 has 15 residues. The ends lost 4 bases at V and 1 base at J; junction bases unmatched: 5. Germline V gene sequence: CDR1 SGHRS, CDR2 YFSETQ. The CDR3 sequence: CASSVAGGIQETQYF. The CDR3 DNA is TGCGCCAGCAGCGTCGCGGGAGGGATCCAAGAGACCCAGTACTTC. Using reference TRBV5-1 and TRBJ2-5 for the parts outside the CDR3, the full variable domain is KAGVTQTPRYLIKTRGQQVTLSCSPISGHRSVSWYQQTPGQGLQFLFEYFSETQRNKGNFPGRFSGRQFSNSRSEMNVSTLELGDSALYLCASSVAGGIQETQYFGPGTRLLVL.

This chain uses TRBV7-8 with TRBJ2-5, with D perhaps matching TRBD2 (5 bases). CDR3 length equals 12 residues. Germline V gives CDR1 SGHVS, CDR2 FQNEAQ. Trimming cost V 8 bases and J 2 bases, with 9 bases left between them. The CDR3 DNA reads TGTGCCAGCCGACGGGGTCAAGAGACCCAGTACTTC. Translated, it gives CASRRGQETQYF. Based on the CDR3 plus reference TRBV7-8 and TRBJ2-5, the full variable domain is GAGVSQSPRYKVAKRGQDVALRCDPISGHVSLFWYQQALGQGPEFLTYFQNEAQLDKSGLPSDRFFAERPEGSVSTLKIQRTQQEDSAVYLCASRRGQETQYFGPGTRLLVL.

The CDR3 loop is CASSLSIPGNTEAFF. DNA for the CDR3: TGTGCCAGCAGTTTATCAATCCCAGGGAACACTGAAGCTTTCTTT. The rearrangement links TRBV28 to TRBJ1-1; no firm D call. The germline V gene encodes CDR1 MDHEN and CDR2 SYDVKM. The V end was cut by 1 base, the J end by 1 base, with 10 bases between. The CDR3 runs 15 residues.

The J gene is TRBJ2-1, the V gene TRBV7-6; 7 bases fit TRBD2. Germline V gene lookup returns CDR1 SGHVS and CDR2 FNYEAQ. The CDR3 covers 16 residues. The junction had 9 bases not matched to a gene; V was cut back by 2 bases and J by 5 bases. The CDR3 region has the DNA TGTGCCAGCAGCTTATTAGGAGGGAGGGCCGACAATGAGCAGTTCTTC. Amino acid sequence: CASSLLGGRADNEQFF.